The subject of this entry is one T cell receptor (beta chain). Antigen unknown. In germline, CDR1 is MDHEN, CDR2 SYDVKM. V gave up 5 bases and J gave up 0 bases, with 7 bases separating them. This CDR3 has 14 amino acids. This specimen comes from a study of yellow fever vaccine responses in identical twins. Findings and limits, study-wide: The T cell response to vaccination in identical twins was reportedly partly convergent and partly personalized.

TCRdb redid the calling of the RT-PCR reads with MiXCR, one entry per CDR3 protein. The sample yields 4,500 to 5,000 distinct CDR3 sequences, about three quarters seen once. This chain uses TRBV28 with TRBJ1-4; a possible D gene is TRBD1 (6 bases). The specimen was T cells from blood (PBMCs), unsorted or a sorted subset (not recorded which), collected before or after yellow fever vaccination (not recorded which). This clonotype originated in a woman between 18 and 29 years old who received the yellow fever vaccine. The CDR3 protein is CASSTGPTNEKLFF. The DNA for the CDR3 is TGTGCCAGCAGTACAGGGCCAACTAATGAAAAACTGTTTTTT.